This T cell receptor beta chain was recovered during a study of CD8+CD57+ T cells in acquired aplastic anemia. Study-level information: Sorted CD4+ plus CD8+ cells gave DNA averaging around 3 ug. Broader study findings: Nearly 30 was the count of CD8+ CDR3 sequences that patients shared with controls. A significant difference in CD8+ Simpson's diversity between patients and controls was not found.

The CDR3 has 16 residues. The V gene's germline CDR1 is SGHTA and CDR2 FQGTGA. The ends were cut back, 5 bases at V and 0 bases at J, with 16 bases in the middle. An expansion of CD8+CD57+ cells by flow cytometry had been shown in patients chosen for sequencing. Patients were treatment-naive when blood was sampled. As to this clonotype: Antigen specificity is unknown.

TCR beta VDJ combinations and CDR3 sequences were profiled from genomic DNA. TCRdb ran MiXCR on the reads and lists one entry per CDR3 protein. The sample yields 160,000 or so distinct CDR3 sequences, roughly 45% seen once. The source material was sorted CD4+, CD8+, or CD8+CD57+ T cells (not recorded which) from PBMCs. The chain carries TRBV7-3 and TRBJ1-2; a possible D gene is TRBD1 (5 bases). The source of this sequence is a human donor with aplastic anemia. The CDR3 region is CASSEIVQVTNYGYTF. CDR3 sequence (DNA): TGTGCCAGCAGCGAGATAGTACAGGTTACTAACTATGGCTACACCTTC.